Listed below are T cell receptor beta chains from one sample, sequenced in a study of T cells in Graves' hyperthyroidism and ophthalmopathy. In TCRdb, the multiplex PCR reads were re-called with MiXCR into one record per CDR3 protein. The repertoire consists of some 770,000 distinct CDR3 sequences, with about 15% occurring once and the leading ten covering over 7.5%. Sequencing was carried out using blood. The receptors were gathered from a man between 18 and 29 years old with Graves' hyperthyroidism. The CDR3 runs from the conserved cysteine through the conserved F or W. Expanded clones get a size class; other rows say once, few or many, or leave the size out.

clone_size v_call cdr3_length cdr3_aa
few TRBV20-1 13 CSARTRGSYEQYF
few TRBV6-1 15 CASSDYPGGLETQYF
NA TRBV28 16 CASSFQIAGAYNEQFF
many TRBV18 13 CASGQGRDSPLHF
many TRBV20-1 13 CSARRPSKNEQFF
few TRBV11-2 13 CASSQDRADEQFF
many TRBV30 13 CAWSSEVNQPQHF
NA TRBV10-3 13 CAIRPLASETQYF
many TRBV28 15 CASSLGHSLNTEAFF
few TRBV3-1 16 CASSPTGGPNTGELFF
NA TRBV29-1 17 CSVDNPLASTSTDTQYF